The sequence of this T cell receptor beta chain was determined in a study of CXCR3-negative and CXCR3-positive naive CD8 T cells. UMI labels and 5' RACE were used to prepare the TRB cDNA libraries. From the 5' RACE reads, TCRdb lists one entry per CDR3 protein and no DNA. Found here are 55,000 to 65,000 distinct CDR3 sequences; the top ten clones hold approximately 4.5%. Triplicates of a few hundred thousand cells were sorted from each CD8+ T cell subset. Study-wide findings and caveats: Cryopreserved cells showed partially decreased CXCR3 expression, and most assays used fresh PBMCs. Greater hydrophobicity was found in TRB CDR3s of CXCR3-positive naive cells than of CXCR3-negative naive cells.

Remarks on this clonotype: Antigen unknown.

From germline, CDR1 is SQVTM and CDR2 ANQGSEA. This CDR3 region has 14 residues. The rearrangement links TRBV29-1 to TRBJ2-7; the D call of TRBD1 rests on TCRdb alone, since no DNA is present to check it. The receptor was derived from a human donor in good health. Some clones in this sample may be carry-over from other donors' samples. Specimen: naive CXCR3- CD8+ T cells from blood. Subset denoted: CD45RO-CCR7+CD27+CD95- naive CD8+ T cells lacking CXCR3 (TNR3-). CDR3: CSVVTGGAFHEQYF.